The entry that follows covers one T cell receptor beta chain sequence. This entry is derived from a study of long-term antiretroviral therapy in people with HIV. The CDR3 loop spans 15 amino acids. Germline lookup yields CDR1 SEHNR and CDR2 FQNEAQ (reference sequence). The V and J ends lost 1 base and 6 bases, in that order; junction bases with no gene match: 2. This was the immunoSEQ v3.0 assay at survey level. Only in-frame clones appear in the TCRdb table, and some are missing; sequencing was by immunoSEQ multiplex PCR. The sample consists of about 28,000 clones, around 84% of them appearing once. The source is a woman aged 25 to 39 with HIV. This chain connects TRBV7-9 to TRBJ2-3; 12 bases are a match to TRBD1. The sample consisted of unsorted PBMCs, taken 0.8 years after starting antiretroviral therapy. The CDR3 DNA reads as TGTGCCAGCAGCTTAGTGGGACAGGGGGCCGATACGCAGTATTTT. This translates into CASSLVGQGADTQYF.